This T cell receptor beta chain was identified in a study of early T cells in non-severe SARS-CoV-2 infection. At the level of the study: RNA in bulk from unsorted whole blood was sequenced, and chains were unpaired.

The study's findings and limits: Matching against VDJdb likely underestimated virus-specific expansions, favoring anti-spike CD8.

Looked up from germline, CDR1 is SGHTA and CDR2 is FQGTGA. V lost 5 bases, J lost 5 bases, and 8 bases stayed unmatched. The CDR3 length is 16 residues. This clonotype was detected many times. Its matching antigen is unknown. Each cDNA molecule carried a unique molecular identifier. TCRdb analysed the 5' RACE reads with MiXCR anew, one entry per CDR3 protein. Of some 70,000 distinct CDR3 sequences listed, about 10% are singletons. The sample comprised whole blood. This clonotype originated in an adult who was a healthcare worker with PCR-confirmed SARS-CoV-2 infection or an uninfected control (not recorded which). The chain uses TRBV7-3 and TRBJ2-2, with TRBD2 matching 10 bases. CDR3 loop: CASSPIAGGFTGELFF. CDR3 DNA sequence: TGTGCCAGCAGCCCCATAGCGGGGGGTTTTACCGGGGAGCTGTTTTTT.